Each of the 23 T cell receptor beta chains below was sequenced from the same sample in a study of shared clonotypes between healthy human individuals. Terminally differentiated effector memory CD45RA+ cells were left out of the naive CD8 fraction, which was CD45RO-negative and positively selected for CCR7. Measured with immunoSEQ multiplex PCR; TCRdb has only the in-frame clones, and not every one. The sample includes about 2.1 million clones, 85% to 95% seen only once; the top ten take around 1.7%. Sequencing was carried out using naive CD8+ T cells from PBMCs. The receptors were gathered from a man between 18 and 35 years old in good health. Some clones in this sample may be carry-over from other donors' samples.

The CDR3 DNA is TGTGCCAGTAGTATTCGGGGAGCTGGCTACGAGCAGTACTTC. Amino acids: CASSIRGAGYEQYF. V usage is TRBV19 and J usage is TRBJ2-7; D is perhaps TRBD2 (5 bases). V gave up 3 bases and J gave up 3 bases, with 12 bases separating them. The CDR3 spans 14 residues. Germline CDR1 is LNHDA and CDR2 is SQIVND (reference sequence).

This clone was recorded only once. This specimen includes other DNA sequences encoding the same CDR3. The V and J genes are TRBV7-9 and TRBJ2-7, with D uncertain. Trimming took 0 bases from V and 4 from J, leaving 7 bases between them. This CDR3 is 13 amino acids long. Per germline, CDR1 SEHNR and CDR2 FQNEAQ (reference sequence). The CDR3 DNA reads as TGTGCCAGCAGCTTAGCTGATTCGTACGAGCAGTACTTC. Its protein product is CASSLADSYEQYF. Full variable domain (outside the CDR3, taken from reference TRBV7-9 and TRBJ2-7): DTGVSQNPRHKITKRGQNVTFRCDPISEHNRLYWYRQTLGQGPEFLTYFQNEAQLEKSRLLSDRFSAERPKGSFSTLEIQRTEQGDSAMYLCASSLADSYEQYFGPGTRLTVT.

The chain uses TRBV2 and TRBJ2-7; a weak D match, TRBD1 (6 bases). The CDR3 consists of 14 residues. Trimming cost V 7 bases and J 2 bases, with 15 bases left between them. The germline V gene encodes CDR1 SNHLY and CDR2 FYNNEI. The DNA for the CDR3 is TGTGCCAGCAAACCTACCAGGGGCCCCTACGAGCAGTACTTC. Translated: CASKPTRGPYEQYF.

The chain recombines TRBV7-3 with TRBJ2-3; 10 bases match TRBD1. The germline CDR1 and CDR2 sequences are SGHTA and FQGTGA. The length of the CDR3 is 16 residues. The trim removed 3 bases at V and 5 bases at J, leaving 8 bases unmatched. CDR3 protein: CASSFDPGQGVDTQYF. The DNA of the CDR3 is TGTGCCAGCAGCTTCGACCCCGGACAGGGGGTAGATACGCAGTATTTT.

The rearrangement joins TRBV2 to TRBJ2-3, with D hard to call. This CDR3 is built from 16 residues. V shed 0 bases and J shed 2 bases, with 12 bases lying between them. Germline loops: CDR1 SNHLY, CDR2 FYNNEI. The CDR3 sequence is CASSEALRKDTDTQYF. Written as DNA, the CDR3 is TGTGCCAGCAGTGAAGCGCTTCGTAAAGACACAGATACGCAGTATTTT. The complete variable domain, with remaining parts taken from reference TRBV2 and TRBJ2-3, reads EPEVTQTPSHQVTQMGQEVILRCVPISNHLYFYWYRQILGQKVEFLVSFYNNEISEKSEIFDDQFSVERPDGSNFTLKIRSTKLEDSAMYFCASSEALRKDTDTQYFGPGTRLTVL.

CDR3 bases: TGTGCCAGCAGTGAAGAGGTCGGGCTTTATCAGCCCCAGCATTTT. Its protein is CASSEEVGLYQPQHF. The chain links TRBV6-1 to TRBJ1-5; D uncertain. Between the trimmed V and J ends, which lost 1 base and 5 bases, there was a span of 12 bases. The V gene's germline CDR1 is MNHNS and CDR2 SASEGT. The CDR3 is made up of 15 amino acids.

The chain has TRBV25-1 and TRBJ2-1; 9 nucleotides line up with TRBD1. The length of the CDR3 is 15 residues. Per germline, CDR1 MGHDK and CDR2 SYGVNS. J gave up 5 bases and V 4 bases, and 6 bases lay outside the gene matches. CDR3 protein: CASSVGQGLHNEQFF. The CDR3 DNA is TGTGCCAGCAGTGTAGGACAGGGGTTGCACAATGAGCAGTTCTTC.

The rearrangement joins TRBV2 to TRBJ2-1; weak D call: TRBD2 (5 bases). The CDR3 totals 14 residues. The germline gives CDR1 SNHLY, CDR2 FYNNEI. V gave up 4 bases and J gave up 4 bases, with 11 bases separating them. The CDR3 sequence is CASSAGSVYNEQFF. CDR3 coding DNA: TGTGCCAGCAGTGCGGGGTCCGTATACAATGAGCAGTTCTTC.

The chain links TRBV4-3 to TRBJ2-5; no clear D gene. Germline lookup yields CDR1 LGHNA and CDR2 YSLEER. The CDR3 spans 15 residues. Trimming took off 4 bases at V and 5 bases at J, with 17 bases between the two ends. The chain's CDR3 is CASSRAQRSGETQYF. The DNA of the CDR3 is TGCGCCAGCAGCCGGGCACAGAGGTCCGGTGAGACCCAGTACTTC.

On this clone: This sample also contains other DNA sequences that code for the same CDR3. The chain links TRBV28 to TRBJ2-1, with unresolved D. Germline CDR1 and CDR2: MDHEN and SYDVKM. V was cut by 1 base and J by 0 bases, with 10 bases left in between. The CDR3 is 16 amino acids. The DNA of the CDR3 is TGTGCCAGCAGTTTATCTCTCGCTAGCTCCTACAATGAGCAGTTCTTC. It encodes CASSLSLASSYNEQFF. The whole variable domain, filled in from reference TRBV28 and TRBJ2-1, reads DVKVTQSSRYLVKRTGEKVFLECVQDMDHENMFWYRQDPGLGLRLIYFSYDVKMKEKGDIPEGYSVSREKKERFSLILESASTNQTSMYLCASSLSLASSYNEQFFGPGTRLTVL.

J is TRBJ1-6 and V is TRBV4-1; D unclear. V gave up 0 bases and J gave up 13 bases, with 13 bases separating them. This CDR3 spans 14 amino acids. Germline-derived CDR1 and CDR2 are MGHRA and YSYEKL. This CDR3 reads CASSQDRGGDPLHF. DNA for the CDR3: TGCGCCAGCAGCCAAGATCGAGGCGGCGATCCCCTCCACTTT.

This clone is a singleton in its sample. This sequence joins TRBV2 and TRBJ2-7; 7 bases match TRBD1. With 8 bases clipped from V and 2 bases from J, the junction kept 12 bases outside the gene matches. Per germline, CDR1 SNHLY and CDR2 FYNNEI. The CDR3 loop spans 15 amino acids. The CDR3 loop reads CASGEPGTVAYEQYF. CDR3 bases: TGTGCCAGCGGCGAACCCGGGACAGTAGCCTACGAGCAGTACTTC. Complete variable domain (other parts from reference TRBV2 and TRBJ2-7): EPEVTQTPSHQVTQMGQEVILRCVPISNHLYFYWYRQILGQKVEFLVSFYNNEISEKSEIFDDQFSVERPDGSNFTLKIRSTKLEDSAMYFCASGEPGTVAYEQYFGPGTRLTVT.

The chain couples TRBV5-4 to TRBJ2-1, with D unresolved. CDR1 is SGHNT and CDR2 is YYREEE in the germline V gene (reference sequence). The CDR3 covers 16 residues. The V end was cut by 3 bases, the J end by 6 bases, with 19 bases between. The CDR3 nucleotides are TGTGCCAGCAGCTCGCCCGAGTGGGTTTCGGGCAATGAGCAGTTCTTC. It specifies CASSSPEWVSGNEQFF.

The gene calls are TRBV7-2 and TRBJ2-5, with D unclear. Trimming stripped 0 bases from V and 5 bases from J, with 13 bases between. Germline-derived CDR1 and CDR2 are SGHTA and FQGNSA. The CDR3 runs 15 residues. The CDR3 protein is CASSLAGSVWETQYF. CDR3 sequence (DNA): TGTGCCAGCAGCTTAGCTGGATCAGTATGGGAGACCCAGTACTTC.

V usage is TRBV27 and J usage is TRBJ1-1; no reliable D call. The CDR3 is 16 amino acids. The V end was cut by 3 bases, the J end by 0 bases, with 14 bases between. Germline values: CDR1 MNHEY, CDR2 SMNVEV (reference sequence). CDR3 nucleotides: TGTGCCAGCAGTTTCCTTGCAGACCCGATGAACACTGAAGCTTTCTTT. Translation: CASSFLADPMNTEAFF.

The chain is built from TRBV5-4 and TRBJ2-7, with D possibly TRBD2 on 6 matching bases. V dropped 5 bases and J dropped 0 bases, with 18 bases sitting between them. The CDR3 totals 16 residues. Germline CDR1 and CDR2: SGHNT and YYREEE (reference sequence). CDR3: CASRGLAGTGSYEQYF. CDR3 nucleotide sequence: TGTGCCAGCAGAGGCCTCGCCGGGACTGGCTCCTACGAGCAGTACTTC.

This clone was picked up a small number of times. Other DNA sequences from this sample encode an identical CDR3 as well. This chain uses TRBV7-9 with TRBJ1-1; tentative D call: TRBD1 (6 bases). The ends were cut back, 2 bases at V and 2 bases at J, with 9 bases in the middle. The CDR3 consists of 14 residues. The germline CDR1 and CDR2 sequences are SEHNR and FQNEAQ (reference sequence). As DNA, the CDR3 is TGTGCCAGCAGCTTACTAGGGGGAAACACTGAAGCTTTCTTT. It encodes CASSLLGGNTEAFF.

The CDR3 DNA follows: TGTGCCAGTGGACCAGCGGAGACCTACGAGCAGTACTTC. It codes for CASGPAETYEQYF. V is TRBV28 and J is TRBJ2-7; the D gene is possibly TRBD2 (5 bases). The CDR3 is 13 amino acids. The V end was cut by 9 bases, the J end by 2 bases, with 14 bases between. In germline, CDR1 is MDHEN, CDR2 SYDVKM.

The J gene is TRBJ2-5, the V gene TRBV28; 12 nucleotides agree with TRBD2. This CDR3 contains 16 residues. Per germline, CDR1 MDHEN and CDR2 SYDVKM. With V trimmed by 3 bases and J by 2 bases, 4 bases remained unmatched. The CDR3 DNA sequence: TGTGCCAGCAGTTTGACTAGCGGGAGAAGTCAAGAGACCCAGTACTTC. Translated: CASSLTSGRSQETQYF.

This chain links TRBV19 with TRBJ2-7, with 7 positions matching TRBD1. J lost 1 base, V lost 1 base, and 4 bases had no gene match. This CDR3 region has 15 residues. Per the germline V gene, CDR1 is LNHDA and CDR2 is SQIVND (reference sequence). In DNA form, the CDR3 reads TGTGCCAGTAGTATAGGGGGACAGAGGTCCTACGAGCAGTACTTC. Translating it yields CASSIGGQRSYEQYF.

The CDR3 is CASSEPTGELFF. The DNA for the CDR3 is TGTGCCAGCAGCGAACCTACCGGGGAGCTGTTTTTT. The chain uses TRBV5-4 and TRBJ2-2, with D hard to call. The CDR3 loop spans 12 amino acids. The germline V and J ends were trimmed by 4 bases and 5 bases, with 6 bases remaining between them. CDR1 and CDR2 from the germline V gene are SGHNT and YYREEE (reference sequence).

This clone was counted once. This chain joins TRBV28 and TRBJ2-2; possible D gene TRBD2, 6 bases. The V end lost 6 bases, the J end lost 2 bases, and 13 bases lay between the germline ends. CDR3 length: 15 amino acids. CDR1 is MDHEN, CDR2 SYDVKM, per germline. DNA for the CDR3: TGTGCCAGCAGCCCCTCCGGGGGAAACACCGGGGAGCTGTTTTTT. Translating gives CASSPSGGNTGELFF.

CDR3 amino acids: CASMAGLEEKLFF. CDR3 nucleotides: TGTGCCAGCATGGCAGGCCTCGAGGAAAAACTGTTTTTT. The V call is TRBV27, the J call TRBJ1-4; D ambiguous. Trimming removed 7 bases from V and 8 bases from J, with 14 bases in between. Germline V gene sequence: CDR1 MNHEY, CDR2 SMNVEV (reference sequence). There are 13 residues in the CDR3.